The 4 T cell receptor beta chains below all came from one sample that was sequenced in a study of cytomegalovirus exposure and HLA in healthy donors. The table came from immunoSEQ multiplex PCR; TCRdb's copy has only in-frame clones and leaves some out. The table has 200,000 or so clones, about 79% seen once. Sequences were obtained from PBMCs. All receptors derive from a woman under 40 in good health and CMV-seropositive.

The chain uses TRBV29-1 and TRBJ1-1; TRBD1 aligns across 8 bases. V lost 7 bases, J lost 4 bases, and 8 bases stayed unmatched. The germline gives CDR1 SQVTM, CDR2 ANQGSEA. The CDR3 has 13 residues. This chain's CDR3 is CSGQGIIGTEAFF. In nucleotides, the CDR3 is TGCAGCGGACAGGGGATTATAGGCACTGAAGCTTTCTTT.

The CDR3 nucleotides read TGTGCCAGTGTTAGGGGGGGGCAGACCATGAACACTGAAGCTTTCTTT. Protein: CASVRGGQTMNTEAFF. This chain links TRBV19 with TRBJ1-1, with a tentative D call TRBD1 (6 bases). The CDR3 is made up of 16 amino acids. CDR1 LNHDA and CDR2 SQIVND come from the germline V gene (reference sequence). The V end lost 8 bases, the J end lost 0 bases, and 19 bases lay between the germline ends.

This chain uses TRBV30 with TRBJ2-7; 7 bases map to TRBD1. This CDR3 spans 14 amino acids. V trimming: 7 bases; J trimming: 0 bases; junction bases outside the gene matches: 9. Germline V CDR1 and CDR2: GTSNPN, SVGIG (reference sequence). In nucleotides, the CDR3 is TGTGCCTCCACCAAGACAGGGAGCTCCTACGAGCAGTACTTC. Its translation is CASTKTGSSYEQYF.

This sequence joins TRBV20-1 and TRBJ2-5; the D is unclear. This CDR3 has 11 residues. In germline, CDR1 is DFQATT, CDR2 SNEGSKA (reference sequence). Trimming shortened V by 5 bases and J by 0 bases, and 4 bases separated the two germline ends. CDR3 sequence reads: CSAQDQETQYF. In DNA form, the CDR3 reads TGCAGTGCTCAGGACCAAGAGACCCAGTACTTC.